These T cell receptor beta chains were read from a single sample in a study of glioma-infiltrating T cells after dendritic cell vaccination. The method was immunoSEQ multiplex PCR; TCRdb's version includes in-frame clones alone and lacks a portion of them. The table shows roughly 23,000 clones, with roughly 78% occurring only once. Sample: blood, taken before dendritic cell vaccination. The receptors derive from a human donor with glioblastoma. The CDR3 runs from the conserved cysteine through the conserved F or W. D genes are given only for firm matches. Clone sizes are given selectively: once, few, many, or a class where the clone is expanded.

length: 15; D: NA; size: NA; J: TRBJ1-1; V: TRBV5-1; CDR3: CASSLGFPMNTEAFF; DNA: TGCGCCAGCAGCTTGGGGTTTCCTATGAACACTGAAGCTTTCTTT
length: 14; D: TRBD1; size: NA; J: TRBJ2-7; V: TRBV28; CDR3: CASSRTGRSYEQYF; DNA: TGTGCCAGCAGCCGGACAGGACGTTCCTACGAGCAGTACTTC
length: 16; D: NA; size: NA; J: TRBJ1-4; V: TRBV5-5; CDR3: CASSKQGSGTNEKLFF; DNA: TGTGCCAGCAGCAAACAGGGTTCTGGAACTAATGAAAAACTGTTTTTT
length: 15; D: NA; size: NA; J: TRBJ1-2; V: TRBV2; CDR3: CASSEGRGNGYGYTF; DNA: TGTGCCAGCAGTGAAGGCAGGGGCAACGGCTATGGCTACACCTTC
length: 13; D: TRBD1; size: NA; J: TRBJ2-3; V: TRBV5-5; CDR3: CAGRTGGTDTQYF; DNA: TGTGCCGGACGGACAGGCGGCACAGATACGCAGTATTTT
length: 14; D: TRBD1; size: NA; J: TRBJ2-1; V: TRBV7-9; CDR3: CASTETGVLGEQFF; DNA: TGTGCCAGCACCGAGACAGGGGTGTTGGGTGAGCAGTTCTTC
length: 14; D: NA; size: NA; J: TRBJ2-1; V: TRBV29-1; CDR3: CSVVRQGGQNEQFF; DNA: TGCAGCGTTGTACGGCAGGGTGGGCAAAATGAGCAGTTCTTC
length: 15; D: NA; size: NA; J: TRBJ2-7; V: TRBV5-1; CDR3: CASSEYAGPSYEQYF; DNA: TGCGCCAGCAGTGAGTACGCGGGACCCTCCTACGAGCAGTACTTC
length: 16; D: NA; size: few; J: TRBJ2-2; V: TRBV10-3; CDR3: CAISESDSPVTGELFF; DNA: TGTGCCATCAGTGAGTCGGACAGTCCTGTCACCGGGGAGCTGTTTTTT
length: 18; D: NA; size: once; J: TRBJ2-7; V: TRBV23-1; CDR3: CASSQPPHGGSSSYEQYF; DNA: TGCGCCAGCAGTCAACCCCCCCACGGGGGAAGTAGCTCCTACGAGCAGTACTTC
length: 12; D: NA; size: NA; J: TRBJ1-2; V: TRBV6-5; CDR3: CASSYSNRGYTF; DNA: TGTGCCAGCAGTTACTCGAATCGGGGCTACACCTTC
length: 14; D: TRBD1; size: few; J: TRBJ1-4; V: TRBV19; CDR3: CASSSGTDLQKLFF; DNA: TGTGCCAGTAGCTCCGGGACAGACCTTCAAAAACTGTTTTTT
length: 18; D: TRBD1; size: few; J: TRBJ2-7; V: TRBV7-9; CDR3: CASSTSLGQGLSSYEQYF; DNA: TGTGCCAGCAGCACATCCCTCGGACAGGGGCTAAGCTCCTACGAGCAGTACTTC
length: 15; D: NA; size: few; J: TRBJ2-5; V: TRBV2; CDR3: CASILTGASGGTQYF; DNA: TGTGCCAGCATTCTGACAGGAGCAAGCGGTGGGACCCAGTACTTC
length: 17; D: NA; size: NA; J: TRBJ2-1; V: TRBV7-9; CDR3: CASSFPEGTFSYNEQFF; DNA: TGTGCCAGCAGCTTCCCCGAGGGGACTTTCTCCTACAATGAGCAGTTCTTC
length: 14; D: NA; size: once; J: TRBJ1-5; V: TRBV5-1; CDR3: CASSSGYGNQPQHF; DNA: TGCGCCAGCAGCTCGGGGTATGGCAATCAGCCCCAGCATTTT
length: 14; D: TRBD1; size: NA; J: TRBJ1-4; V: TRBV28; CDR3: CASSPGQGAWGLFF; DNA: TGTGCCAGCAGTCCGGGACAGGGGGCTTGGGGACTGTTTTTT
length: 17; D: TRBD1; size: NA; J: TRBJ2-6; V: TRBV28; CDR3: CASRSGQGAPGANVLTF; DNA: TGTGCCAGCAGGTCCGGGCAGGGGGCCCCTGGGGCCAACGTCCTGACTTTC
length: 13; D: NA; size: NA; J: TRBJ2-7; V: TRBV6-5; CDR3: CASRLRVSYEQYF; DNA: TGTGCCAGCAGATTACGGGTTTCCTACGAGCAGTACTTC
length: 15; D: TRBD2; size: NA; J: TRBJ2-3; V: TRBV19; CDR3: CASSIAAGDTDTQYF; DNA: TGTGCCAGTAGTATAGCGGCGGGAGACACAGATACGCAGTATTTT
length: 16; D: NA; size: once; J: TRBJ2-1; V: TRBV9; CDR3: CASSPRTEGIMLGQFF; DNA: TGTGCCAGCAGCCCGAGGACAGAAGGCATAATGTTGGGGCAGTTCTTC
length: 15; D: TRBD2; size: once; J: TRBJ2-7; V: TRBV5-5; CDR3: CASSSLAGITYEQYF; DNA: TGTGCCAGCAGCTCCTTAGCGGGAATCACCTACGAGCAGTACTTC
length: 15; D: NA; size: NA; J: TRBJ1-1; V: TRBV5-6; CDR3: CASSLGTVEGTEAFF; DNA: TGTGCCAGCAGCTTGGGGACGGTTGAGGGCACTGAAGCTTTCTTT
length: 15; D: TRBD1; size: NA; J: TRBJ2-7; V: TRBV7-3; CDR3: CASSISGTGSYEQYF; DNA: TGTGCCAGCAGCATCTCCGGGACAGGGAGCTACGAGCAGTACTTC
length: 15; D: TRBD2; size: once; J: TRBJ2-3; V: TRBV5-5; CDR3: CASSLGTSGTDTQYF; DNA: TGTGCCAGCAGCCTCGGGACTAGCGGCACAGATACGCAGTATTTT
length: 17; D: TRBD2; size: NA; J: TRBJ2-7; V: TRBV4-2; CDR3: CASSQDPGLVLGYEQYF; DNA: TGTGCCAGCAGCCAGGATCCGGGACTAGTCCTTGGTTACGAGCAGTACTTC
length: 18; D: TRBD1; size: once; J: TRBJ2-6; V: TRBV5-1; CDR3: CASSFGLQGAGGANVLTF; DNA: TGCGCCAGCAGCTTTGGACTTCAGGGGGCGGGTGGGGCCAACGTCCTGACTTTC
length: 13; D: NA; size: once; J: TRBJ2-5; V: TRBV7-2; CDR3: CASSLRGLETQYF; DNA: TGTGCCAGCAGCTTGCGGGGGCTGGAGACCCAGTACTTC
length: 15; D: TRBD1; size: NA; J: TRBJ1-2; V: TRBV6-5; CDR3: CASSSRTGFDYGYTF; DNA: TGTGCCAGCAGTTCCCGGACAGGGTTTGACTATGGCTACACCTTC
length: 18; D: NA; size: NA; J: TRBJ2-7; V: TRBV4-3; CDR3: CASSQDVTPLASGLSQYF; DNA: TGCGCCAGCAGCCAAGATGTCACTCCTCTCGCGAGCGGACTTTCGCAGTACTTC
length: 14; D: NA; size: NA; J: TRBJ1-4; V: TRBV1; CDR3: CTSSLGRVNEKLFF; DNA: TGCACCAGCAGCCTGGGCAGGGTAAATGAAAAACTGTTTTTT